A single sample is the source of the 30 T cell receptor beta chains below, sequenced in a study of OX40 agonist ivuxolimab in advanced cancers. Method: immunoSEQ multiplex PCR; TCRdb's copy keeps in-frame clones and lacks some. The sample lists about 76,000 clones, 80% to 90% seen once, with less than 0.2% in the top ten. The sequenced sample was CD4+ or CD8+ T cells sorted from blood, obtained in a trial of the OX40 agonist ivuxolimab. These receptor sequences come from an adult with an advanced solid tumor such as melanoma, head and neck, liver or kidney cancer.

This clone turned up a few times. V usage is TRBV5-6 and J usage is TRBJ1-3; the D gene is possibly TRBD1 (5 bases). The ends were cut back, 5 bases at V and 0 bases at J, with 6 bases in the middle. This CDR3 spans 13 amino acids. Germline V gene data show CDR1 as SGHDT and CDR2 as YYEEEE. The CDR3 DNA is TGTGCCAGCAGTCAGGGCTCTGGAAACACCATATATTTT. Its protein product is CASSQGSGNTIYF. The entire variable domain, with the rest obtained from reference TRBV5-6 and TRBJ1-3, is as follows: DAGVTQSPTHLIKTRGQQVTLRCSPKSGHDTVSWYQQALGQGPQFIFQYYEEEERQRGNFPDRFSGHQFPNYSSELNVNALLLGDSALYLCASSQGSGNTIYFGEGSWLTVV.

The chain joins TRBV7-8 to TRBJ1-1; 8 nucleotides line up with TRBD1. V lost 5 bases and J lost 3; bases outside the gene matches: 14. Germline V gene data show CDR1 as SGHVS and CDR2 as FQNEAQ. The CDR3 is 17 residues long. CDR3 protein: CASSPRAGGARDTEAFF. The CDR3 nucleotides are TGTGCCAGCAGCCCGCGGGCAGGGGGCGCCAGGGACACTGAAGCTTTCTTT.

V usage is TRBV5-1 and J usage is TRBJ1-4; a weak D match, TRBD1 (5 bases). Germline CDR1 and CDR2: SGHRS and YFSETQ. The CDR3 length is 14 residues. Trimming cost V 6 bases and J 1 base, with 10 bases left between them. The CDR3, as DNA: TGCGCCAGCACCCCTGGGGGAACTAATGAAAAACTGTTTTTT. This gives the protein CASTPGGTNEKLFF.

V and J are TRBV6-1 and TRBJ2-2; 13 bases line up with TRBD2. Germline V gene lookup returns CDR1 MNHNS and CDR2 SASEGT. The ends lost 3 bases at V and 7 bases at J; junction bases unmatched: 8. This CDR3 contains 17 residues. CDR3 amino acids: CASSDTSGRAPRGELFF. CDR3 coding DNA: TGTGCCAGCAGTGATACTAGCGGGAGGGCCCCCCGCGGGGAGCTGTTTTTT.

This chain links TRBV18 with TRBJ2-7; 10 nucleotides line up with TRBD2. The germline V gene encodes CDR1 KGHSH and CDR2 LQKENI. The CDR3 loop spans 19 amino acids. Trimming cost V 3 bases and J 9 bases; bases outside gene matches: 23. CDR3: CASSPLGGAGGVLRTAQYF. The DNA of the CDR3 is TGTGCCAGCTCACCGCTCGGGGGAGCGGGAGGGGTCCTACGTACCGCGCAGTACTTC.

The V call is TRBV11-3, the J call TRBJ1-6, with 8 nucleotides matching TRBD1. The ends lost 4 bases at V and 7 bases at J; junction bases unmatched: 3. This CDR3 has 14 residues. Looked up from germline, CDR1 is SGHNT and CDR2 is YENEEA. The CDR3 is CASSSGGRNSPLHF. The DNA for the CDR3 is TGTGCCAGCAGCTCAGGGGGCCGGAATTCACCCCTCCACTTT.

The rearrangement joins TRBV7-3 to TRBJ2-3, with TRBD1 as a possible D gene (6 bases). Trimming removed 2 bases from V and 4 bases from J, with 13 bases in between. This CDR3 comprises 15 residues. Germline lookup yields CDR1 SGHTA and CDR2 FQGTGA. For the CDR3, the DNA is TGTGCCAGCAGCTTATCAGGGGCCCAGGCAGATACGCAGTATTTT. This encodes CASSLSGAQADTQYF.

The V gene is TRBV7-8, the J gene TRBJ2-5; TRBD2 agrees at 9 bases. In germline, CDR1 is SGHVS, CDR2 FQNEAQ. The length of the CDR3 is 14 residues. The V gene end was trimmed by 5 bases and the J gene end by 4 bases; junction bases not matched to a gene: 5. As DNA, the CDR3 is TGTGCCAGCAGCCCCAGTAGCGGGAGAGAGACCCAGTACTTC. Protein: CASSPSSGRETQYF.

The chain joins TRBV5-6 to TRBJ1-4; 10 bases are shared with TRBD1. The CDR3 consists of 14 residues. Germline trimming cut 5 bases from V and 6 bases from J; bases unmatched to any gene: 4. Germline values: CDR1 SGHDT, CDR2 YYEEEE. The CDR3 loop is CASRRDRGYEKLFF. CDR3 nucleotides: TGTGCCAGCAGGCGGGACAGGGGTTATGAAAAACTGTTTTTT.

This chain joins TRBV7-2 and TRBJ2-3; TRBD2 matches 12 bases. With V trimmed by 5 bases and J by 0 bases, 3 bases remained unmatched. This CDR3 region has 16 residues. Germline values: CDR1 SGHTA, CDR2 FQGNSA. CDR3 coding DNA: TGTGCCAGCAGCCCGACTAGCGGGGGAAGCACAGATACGCAGTATTTT. Protein sequence: CASSPTSGGSTDTQYF.

This chain joins TRBV30 and TRBJ2-2, with D tentatively TRBD1 (6 bases). CDR1 is GTSNPN and CDR2 is SVGIG in the germline V gene (reference sequence). This CDR3 is built from 16 residues. Trimming removed 2 bases at V and 1 base at J, with 14 bases between. CDR3 sequence reads: CAWSLKTGLNTGELFF. DNA of the CDR3: TGTGCCTGGAGTTTAAAGACAGGTCTGAACACCGGGGAGCTGTTTTTT.

The genes are TRBV18 and TRBJ1-2, with no clear D. The V gene lost 4 bases and the J gene lost 0 bases, with 9 bases spanning the gap. Germline loops: CDR1 KGHSH, CDR2 LQKENI. The CDR3 extends over 14 amino acids. The CDR3: CASSLNTANYGYTF. In DNA, the CDR3 is TGTGCCAGCTCACTTAATACAGCTAACTATGGCTACACCTTC.

This chain uses TRBV28 with TRBJ2-6; 9 bases align to TRBD1. V shed 5 bases and J 0 bases; nucleotides not matched to a gene: 5. Per the germline V gene, CDR1 is MDHEN and CDR2 is SYDVKM. The CDR3 sequence is 17 residues long. CDR3 amino acids: CASSLTGGASGANVLTF. The DNA for the CDR3 is TGTGCCAGCAGTCTGACAGGGGGTGCCTCTGGGGCCAACGTCCTGACTTTC.

As DNA, the CDR3 is TGCGCCAGCAGCTTGGGTGGGAGCCGATACAATGAGCAGTTCTTC. It specifies CASSLGGSRYNEQFF. The chain uses TRBV5-1 and TRBJ2-1, with D maybe TRBD2 (5 bases). Germline V lookup: CDR1 SGHRS, CDR2 YFSETQ. The V gene lost 0 bases and the J gene lost 4 bases, with 11 bases spanning the gap. CDR3 length equals 15 residues.

The chain uses TRBV19 and TRBJ2-2; tentatively, D is TRBD1 or TRBD2 (5 bases each). V was shortened by 5 bases and J by 6 bases, with 16 bases between the two germline ends. The V gene's germline CDR1 is LNHDA and CDR2 SQIVND (reference sequence). CDR3 length equals 15 residues. The DNA for the CDR3 is TGTGCCAGTAGTCTTTCCGGGACCACCCCCGGGGAGCTGTTTTTT. Translated: CASSLSGTTPGELFF. The full variable domain, its missing parts supplied by reference TRBV19 and TRBJ2-2, is DGGITQSPKYLFRKEGQNVTLSCEQNLNHDAMYWYRQDPGQGLRLIYYSQIVNDFQKGDIAEGYSVSREKKESFPLTVTSAQKNPTAFYLCASSLSGTTPGELFFGEGSRLTVL.

The chain employs TRBV6-1 and TRBJ2-5, with TRBD1 matching over 7 bases. Trimming took 5 bases from V and 0 from J; bases not matched to a gene: 6. Germline CDR1 MNHNS, CDR2 SASEGT. This CDR3 is built from 15 residues. The CDR3 reads CASSLQGRYQETQYF. DNA of the CDR3: TGTGCCAGCAGTCTACAGGGGCGGTACCAAGAGACCCAGTACTTC.

This chain joins TRBV21-1 and TRBJ1-2. TRBV21-1 is an annotated pseudogene. The CDR3 length is 15 residues. CDR3 sequence (DNA): TGTGCCAGCAGCAAAAAGGGGAGACAGAACTATGGCTACACCTTC. It yields the protein CASSKKGRQNYGYTF.

The V and J genes are TRBV10-3 and TRBJ2-5, with 8 bases fitting TRBD2. The V gene end was trimmed by 10 bases and the J gene end by 5 bases; junction bases not matched to a gene: 12. Germline V gene lookup returns CDR1 ENHRY and CDR2 SYGVKD. CDR3 length: 14 residues. Here the CDR3 reads CATLDSGVVETQYF. Written as DNA, the CDR3 is TGTGCCACCCTCGATAGCGGGGTAGTGGAGACCCAGTACTTC.

The V call is TRBV19, the J call TRBJ2-7, with TRBD1 matching 11 bases. Per the germline V gene, CDR1 is LNHDA and CDR2 is SQIVND (reference sequence). J was trimmed by 5 bases and V by 6 bases; bases with no gene match: 6. This CDR3 region has 14 residues. CDR3 nucleotides: TGTGCCAGTAGGAGGACAGGGGGCGACCACGAGCAGTACTTC. This translates into CASRRTGGDHEQYF.

The rearrangement joins TRBV6-6 to TRBJ1-4; 7 bases map to TRBD1. J was trimmed by 3 bases and V by 9 bases; bases with no gene match: 4. Germline loops: CDR1 MNHNY, CDR2 SVGAGI (reference sequence). CDR3 length equals 13 residues. CDR3 nucleotides: TGTGCCAGTACGGACAGGTCTAATGAAAAACTGTTTTTT. Its protein product is CASTDRSNEKLFF.

The genes are TRBV5-6 and TRBJ2-1, with 7 bases aligning to TRBD2. The CDR3 is 13 amino acids. Per germline, CDR1 SGHDT and CDR2 YYEEEE. V was pared by 2 bases and J by 5 bases, with 1 base of the junction left unmatched. CDR3 coding DNA: TGTGCCAGCAGCTTACTAGCGCACAATGAGCAGTTCTTC. Protein: CASSLLAHNEQFF.

The rearrangement links TRBV9 to TRBJ1-3; D unclear. Trimming removed 4 bases at V and 0 bases at J, with 14 bases between. Germline CDR1 and CDR2: SGDLS and YYNGEE. The CDR3 sequence is 16 residues long. The CDR3 nucleotides read TGTGCCAGCAGCACCGGAGACTCGAGCTCTGGAAACACCATATATTTT. Translating gives CASSTGDSSSGNTIYF.

This chain joins TRBV9 and TRBJ2-1; D gene ambiguous. The CDR3 consists of 17 residues. V was trimmed by 0 bases and J by 4 bases, leaving 17 bases between them. Germline V gene lookup returns CDR1 SGDLS and CDR2 YYNGEE. CDR3 nucleotide sequence: TGTGCCAGCAGCGTAGAGATGCATGTCGAGCCTTACAATGAGCAGTTCTTC. Protein product: CASSVEMHVEPYNEQFF. Together with reference TRBV9 and TRBJ2-1, the CDR3 gives the full variable domain: DSGVTQTPKHLITATGQRVTLRCSPRSGDLSVYWYQQSLDQGLQFLIQYYNGEERAKGNILERFSAQQFPDLHSELNLSSLELGDSALYFCASSVEMHVEPYNEQFFGPGTRLTVL.

The genes are TRBV29-1 and TRBJ1-2, with D unresolved. From germline, CDR1 is SQVTM and CDR2 ANQGSEA. The CDR3 is 14 amino acids. V shed 3 bases and J shed 5 bases, with 16 bases lying between them. The CDR3 DNA follows: TGCAGCGTTGAGATAGTAGGGCAGCGTTATGGCTACACCTTC. Its translation: CSVEIVGQRYGYTF.

The V call is TRBV4-1, the J call TRBJ1-4; D gene ambiguous. With 0 bases removed from V and 10 bases from J, the gap between germline ends came to 12 bases. Germline V gene sequence: CDR1 MGHRA, CDR2 YSYEKL. The CDR3 consists of 14 residues. In nucleotides, the CDR3 is TGCGCCAGCAGCCAAGACCGGGGTTCGGGAAAACTGTTTTTT. This translates into CASSQDRGSGKLFF.

The chain links TRBV2 to TRBJ2-3; D is unresolved. V was cut by 3 bases and J by 0 bases, with 13 bases left in between. Germline assignment: CDR1 SNHLY and CDR2 FYNNEI. The CDR3 has 16 residues. CDR3 sequence reads: CASSEWRQTSTDTQYF. As DNA, the CDR3 is TGTGCCAGCAGTGAGTGGCGTCAGACTAGCACAGATACGCAGTATTTT. Looking up the rest from reference TRBV2 and TRBJ2-3 gives the full variable domain: EPEVTQTPSHQVTQMGQEVILRCVPISNHLYFYWYRQILGQKVEFLVSFYNNEISEKSEIFDDQFSVERPDGSNFTLKIRSTKLEDSAMYFCASSEWRQTSTDTQYFGPGTRLTVL.

V is TRBV18 and J is TRBJ2-2; tentatively, D is TRBD2 (5 bases). CDR1 is KGHSH, CDR2 LQKENI, per germline. The ends were cut back, 0 bases at V and 2 bases at J, with 13 bases in the middle. This CDR3 is built from 17 residues. The CDR3 DNA reads as TGTGCCAGCTCACCACCGTATCGGGGTAGTAACACCGGGGAGCTGTTTTTT. Residues: CASSPPYRGSNTGELFF. Using reference TRBV18 and TRBJ2-2 for the parts outside the CDR3, the full variable domain is NAGVMQNPRHLVRRRGQEARLRCSPMKGHSHVYWYRQLPEEGLKFMVYLQKENIIDESGMPKERFSAEFPKEGPSILRIQQVVRGDSAAYFCASSPPYRGSNTGELFFGEGSRLTVL.

The CDR3 is CASRYHESRSAYEQYV. Written as DNA, the CDR3 is TGTGCCAGCAGGTACCATGAATCCAGGTCCGCCTACGAGCAGTACGTC. The chain recombines TRBV7-3 with TRBJ2-7; no clear D gene. The V and J ends lost 6 bases and 2 bases respectively, with 20 bases between them. CDR1 SGHTA and CDR2 FQGTGA come from the germline V gene. This CDR3 contains 16 residues.

This clone has only one observation. The CDR3 DNA reads as TGTGCCAGCAGCCCTGGGGGGACAAAGAACACTGAAGCTTTCTTT. Protein product: CASSPGGTKNTEAFF. The chain uses TRBV9 and TRBJ1-1, with D tentatively TRBD1 (6 bases). This CDR3 has 15 residues. V lost 4 bases and J 1 base, leaving 14 bases between the germline ends. The germline CDR1 and CDR2 sequences are SGDLS and YYNGEE.

J is TRBJ2-4 and V is TRBV2; 8 nucleotides line up with TRBD1. This CDR3 region has 13 residues. V gave up 5 bases and J gave up 8 bases; unmatched junction bases: 5. Germline-derived CDR1 and CDR2 are SNHLY and FYNNEI. The CDR3 spells CASSRDRGDIQYF. The CDR3 region has the DNA TGTGCCAGCAGTAGAGACAGGGGTGACATTCAGTACTTC.